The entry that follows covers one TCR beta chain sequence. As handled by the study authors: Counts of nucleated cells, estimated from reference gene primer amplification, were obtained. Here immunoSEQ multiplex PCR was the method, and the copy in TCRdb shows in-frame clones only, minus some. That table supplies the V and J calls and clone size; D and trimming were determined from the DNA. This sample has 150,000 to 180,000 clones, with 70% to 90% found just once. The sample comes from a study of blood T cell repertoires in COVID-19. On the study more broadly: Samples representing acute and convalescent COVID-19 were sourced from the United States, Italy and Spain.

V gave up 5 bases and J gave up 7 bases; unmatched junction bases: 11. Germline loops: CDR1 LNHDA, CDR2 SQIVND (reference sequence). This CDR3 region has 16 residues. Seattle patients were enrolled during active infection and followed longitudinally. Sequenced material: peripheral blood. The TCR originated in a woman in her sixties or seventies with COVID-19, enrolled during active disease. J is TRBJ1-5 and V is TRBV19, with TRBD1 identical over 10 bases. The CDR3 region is CASSSTGTGARQPQHF. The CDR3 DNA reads TGTGCCAGTAGTTCCACCGGGACAGGGGCGCGACAGCCCCAGCATTTT.